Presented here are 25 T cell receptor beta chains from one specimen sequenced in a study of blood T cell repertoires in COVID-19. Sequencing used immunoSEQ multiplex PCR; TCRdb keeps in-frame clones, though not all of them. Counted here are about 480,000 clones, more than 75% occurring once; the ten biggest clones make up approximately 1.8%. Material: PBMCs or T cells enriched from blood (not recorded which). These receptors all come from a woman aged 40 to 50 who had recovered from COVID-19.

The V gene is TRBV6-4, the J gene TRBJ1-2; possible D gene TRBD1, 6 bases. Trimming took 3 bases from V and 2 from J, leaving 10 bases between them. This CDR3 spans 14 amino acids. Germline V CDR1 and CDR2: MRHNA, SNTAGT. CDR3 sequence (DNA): TGTGCCAGCAGTGAAGAACAGGGCAACTATGGCTACACCTTC. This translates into CASSEEQGNYGYTF.

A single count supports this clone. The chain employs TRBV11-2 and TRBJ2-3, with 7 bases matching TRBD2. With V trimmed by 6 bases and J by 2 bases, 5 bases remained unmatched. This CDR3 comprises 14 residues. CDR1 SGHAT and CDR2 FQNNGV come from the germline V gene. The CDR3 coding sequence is TGTGCCAGCAGGAGCGGGACCACCACAGATACGCAGTATTTT. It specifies CASRSGTTTDTQYF.

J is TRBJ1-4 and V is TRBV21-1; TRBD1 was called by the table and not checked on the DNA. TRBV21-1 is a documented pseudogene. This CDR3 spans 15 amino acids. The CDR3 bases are TGTGCCAGCGACAGGGGCGTGTGGTCGCTGGAAAAACTGTTTTTT. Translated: CASDRGVWSLEKLFF.

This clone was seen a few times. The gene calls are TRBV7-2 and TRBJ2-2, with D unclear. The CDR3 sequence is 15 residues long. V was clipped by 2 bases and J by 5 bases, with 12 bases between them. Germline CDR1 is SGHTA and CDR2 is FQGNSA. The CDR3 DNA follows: TGTGCCAGCAGCTTAAACGCGAGGAGTACCGGGGAGCTGTTTTTT. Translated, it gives CASSLNARSTGELFF.

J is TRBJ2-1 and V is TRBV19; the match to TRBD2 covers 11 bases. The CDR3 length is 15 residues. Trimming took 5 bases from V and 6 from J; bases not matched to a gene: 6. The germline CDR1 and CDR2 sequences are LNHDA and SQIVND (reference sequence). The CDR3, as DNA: TGTGCCAGTAGTCAACTAGCGGGAGTAGGCAATGAGCAGTTCTTC. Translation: CASSQLAGVGNEQFF.

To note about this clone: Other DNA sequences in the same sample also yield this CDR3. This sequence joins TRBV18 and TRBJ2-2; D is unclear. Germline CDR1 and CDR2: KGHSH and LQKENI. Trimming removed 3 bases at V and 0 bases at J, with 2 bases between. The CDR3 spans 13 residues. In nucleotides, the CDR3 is TGTGCCAGCTCACCCTCGAACACCGGGGAGCTGTTTTTT. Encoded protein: CASSPSNTGELFF.

The DNA of the CDR3 is TGCAGCGTTGATGGCAGGGTGGACAATGAGCAGTTCTTC. Translating it yields CSVDGRVDNEQFF. The chain recombines TRBV29-1 with TRBJ2-1; possibly TRBD1 for D (5 bases). V lost 3 bases, J lost 5 bases, and 11 bases lay in between. The CDR3 loop spans 13 amino acids. From germline, CDR1 is SQVTM and CDR2 ANQGSEA.

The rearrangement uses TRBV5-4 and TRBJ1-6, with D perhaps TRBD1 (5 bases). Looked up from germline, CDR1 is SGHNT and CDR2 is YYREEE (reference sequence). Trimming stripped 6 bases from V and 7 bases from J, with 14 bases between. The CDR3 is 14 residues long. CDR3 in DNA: TGTGCCAGCAACTCCCCCGGGGGAAATTCACCCCTCCACTTT. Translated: CASNSPGGNSPLHF.

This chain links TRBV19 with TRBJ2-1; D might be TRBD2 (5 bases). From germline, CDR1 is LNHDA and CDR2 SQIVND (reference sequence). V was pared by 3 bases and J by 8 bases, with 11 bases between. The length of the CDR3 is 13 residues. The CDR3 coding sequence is TGTGCCAGTAGTATCTATCTAGCCGATGAGCAGTTCTTC. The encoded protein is CASSIYLADEQFF.

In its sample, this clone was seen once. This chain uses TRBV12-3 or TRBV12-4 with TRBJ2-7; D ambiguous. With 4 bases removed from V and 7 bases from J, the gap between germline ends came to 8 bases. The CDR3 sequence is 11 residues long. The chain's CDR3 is CASSSAIEQYF. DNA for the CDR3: TGTGCCAGCAGTTCCGCGATTGAGCAGTACTTC.

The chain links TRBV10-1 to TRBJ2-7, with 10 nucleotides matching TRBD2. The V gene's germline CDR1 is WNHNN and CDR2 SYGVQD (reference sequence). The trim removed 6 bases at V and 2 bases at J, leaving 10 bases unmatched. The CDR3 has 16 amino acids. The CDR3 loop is CASSPLIGTSAYEQYF. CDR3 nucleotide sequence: TGCGCCAGCAGCCCCCTAATAGGGACTAGCGCCTACGAGCAGTACTTC.

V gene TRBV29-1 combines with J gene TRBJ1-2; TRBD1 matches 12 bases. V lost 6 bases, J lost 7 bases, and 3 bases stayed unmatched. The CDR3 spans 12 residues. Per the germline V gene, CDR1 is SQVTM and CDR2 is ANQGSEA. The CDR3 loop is CSVGQGARGYTF. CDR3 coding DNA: TGCAGCGTGGGACAGGGGGCGCGTGGCTACACCTTC.

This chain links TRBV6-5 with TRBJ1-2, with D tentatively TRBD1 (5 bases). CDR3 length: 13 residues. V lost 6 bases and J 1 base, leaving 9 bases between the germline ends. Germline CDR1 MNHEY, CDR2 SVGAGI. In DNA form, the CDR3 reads TGTGCCAGCAGGACAGCTATTAACTATGGCTACACCTTC. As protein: CASRTAINYGYTF.

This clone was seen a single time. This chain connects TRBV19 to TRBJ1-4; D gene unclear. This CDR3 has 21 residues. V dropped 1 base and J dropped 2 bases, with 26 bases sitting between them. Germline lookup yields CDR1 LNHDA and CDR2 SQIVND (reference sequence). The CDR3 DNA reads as TGTGCCAGTAGTATAGGCGGGTCCAGGTTGATGGTTGGTGGGACTAATGAAAAACTGTTTTTT. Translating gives CASSIGGSRLMVGGTNEKLFF.

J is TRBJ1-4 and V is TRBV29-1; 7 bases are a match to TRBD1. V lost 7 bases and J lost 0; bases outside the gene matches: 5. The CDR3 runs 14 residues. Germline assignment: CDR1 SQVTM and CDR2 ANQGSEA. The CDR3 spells CSATRGSTNEKLFF. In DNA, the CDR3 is TGCAGCGCCACCAGGGGGTCAACTAATGAAAAACTGTTTTTT.

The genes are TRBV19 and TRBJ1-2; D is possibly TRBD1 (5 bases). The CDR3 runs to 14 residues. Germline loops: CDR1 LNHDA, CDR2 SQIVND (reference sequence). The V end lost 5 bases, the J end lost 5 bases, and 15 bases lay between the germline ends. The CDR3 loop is CASSPTPGPYGYTF. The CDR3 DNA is TGTGCCAGTAGTCCCACGCCAGGGCCGTATGGCTACACCTTC. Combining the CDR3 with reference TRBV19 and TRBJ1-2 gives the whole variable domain DGGITQSPKYLFRKEGQNVTLSCEQNLNHDAMYWYRQDPGQGLRLIYYSQIVNDFQKGDIAEGYSVSREKKESFPLTVTSAQKNPTAFYLCASSPTPGPYGYTFGSGTRLTVV.

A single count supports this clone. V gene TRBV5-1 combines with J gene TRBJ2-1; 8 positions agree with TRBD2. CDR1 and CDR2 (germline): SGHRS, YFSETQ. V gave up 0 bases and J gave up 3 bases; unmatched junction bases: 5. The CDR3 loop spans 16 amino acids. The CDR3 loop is CASSLVTSGGYNEQFF. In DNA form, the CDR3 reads TGCGCCAGCAGCTTGGTTACTAGCGGAGGCTACAATGAGCAGTTCTTC. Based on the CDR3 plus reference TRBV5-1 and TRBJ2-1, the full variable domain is KAGVTQTPRYLIKTRGQQVTLSCSPISGHRSVSWYQQTPGQGLQFLFEYFSETQRNKGNFPGRFSGRQFSNSRSEMNVSTLELGDSALYLCASSLVTSGGYNEQFFGPGTRLTVL.

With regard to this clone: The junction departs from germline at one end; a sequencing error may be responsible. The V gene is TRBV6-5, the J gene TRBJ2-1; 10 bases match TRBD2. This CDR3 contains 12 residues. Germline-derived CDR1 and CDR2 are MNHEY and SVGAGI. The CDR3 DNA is TGTGCCAGCAGACTGGCTAGCGGGAGTTCGGTCTTC. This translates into CASRLASGSSVF.

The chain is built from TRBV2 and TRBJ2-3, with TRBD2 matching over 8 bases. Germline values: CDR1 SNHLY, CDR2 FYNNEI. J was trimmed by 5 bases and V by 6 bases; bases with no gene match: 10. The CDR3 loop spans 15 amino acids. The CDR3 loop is CASRGGSGIGDTQYF. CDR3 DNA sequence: TGTGCCAGCAGGGGGGGTAGCGGGATAGGAGATACGCAGTATTTT.

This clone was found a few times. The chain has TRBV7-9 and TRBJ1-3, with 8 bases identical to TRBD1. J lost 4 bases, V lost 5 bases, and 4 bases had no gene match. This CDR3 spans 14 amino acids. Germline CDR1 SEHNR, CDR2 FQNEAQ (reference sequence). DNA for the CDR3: TGTGCCAGCAGCCCCAGGGGGCGCGGAAACACCATATATTTT. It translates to CASSPRGRGNTIYF.

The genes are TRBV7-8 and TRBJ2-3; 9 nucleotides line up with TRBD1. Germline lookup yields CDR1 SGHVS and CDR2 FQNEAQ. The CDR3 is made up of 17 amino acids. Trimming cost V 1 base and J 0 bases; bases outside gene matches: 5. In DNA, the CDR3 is TGTGCCAGCAGCTTAGGTTACAGGGGGCTCAGCACAGATACGCAGTATTTT. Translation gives CASSLGYRGLSTDTQYF.

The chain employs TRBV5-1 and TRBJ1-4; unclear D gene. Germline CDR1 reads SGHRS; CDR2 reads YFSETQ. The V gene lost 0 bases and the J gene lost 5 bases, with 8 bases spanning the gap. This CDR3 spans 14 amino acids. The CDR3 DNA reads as TGCGCCAGCAGCTTGGGCGGAGGGAATGAAAAACTGTTTTTT. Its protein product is CASSLGGGNEKLFF.

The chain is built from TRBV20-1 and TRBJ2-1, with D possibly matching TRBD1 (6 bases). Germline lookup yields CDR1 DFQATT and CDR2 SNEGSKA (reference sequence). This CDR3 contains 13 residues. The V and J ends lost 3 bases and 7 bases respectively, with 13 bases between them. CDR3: CSASEGRGNEQFF. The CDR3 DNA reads TGCAGTGCTAGTGAGGGCAGGGGAAATGAGCAGTTCTTC.

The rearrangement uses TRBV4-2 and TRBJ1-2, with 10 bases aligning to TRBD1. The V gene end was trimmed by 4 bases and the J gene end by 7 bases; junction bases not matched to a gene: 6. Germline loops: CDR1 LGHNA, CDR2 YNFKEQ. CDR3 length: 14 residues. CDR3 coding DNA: TGTGCCAGCAGCCCGGGACAGGGGTCGGTTGGCTACACCTTC. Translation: CASSPGQGSVGYTF.

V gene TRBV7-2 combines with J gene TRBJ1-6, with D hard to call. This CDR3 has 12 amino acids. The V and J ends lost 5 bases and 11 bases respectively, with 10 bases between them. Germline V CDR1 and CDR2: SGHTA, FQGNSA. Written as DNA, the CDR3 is TGTGCCAGCAGCGACCGAGGGACACCCCTCCACTTT. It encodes CASSDRGTPLHF.